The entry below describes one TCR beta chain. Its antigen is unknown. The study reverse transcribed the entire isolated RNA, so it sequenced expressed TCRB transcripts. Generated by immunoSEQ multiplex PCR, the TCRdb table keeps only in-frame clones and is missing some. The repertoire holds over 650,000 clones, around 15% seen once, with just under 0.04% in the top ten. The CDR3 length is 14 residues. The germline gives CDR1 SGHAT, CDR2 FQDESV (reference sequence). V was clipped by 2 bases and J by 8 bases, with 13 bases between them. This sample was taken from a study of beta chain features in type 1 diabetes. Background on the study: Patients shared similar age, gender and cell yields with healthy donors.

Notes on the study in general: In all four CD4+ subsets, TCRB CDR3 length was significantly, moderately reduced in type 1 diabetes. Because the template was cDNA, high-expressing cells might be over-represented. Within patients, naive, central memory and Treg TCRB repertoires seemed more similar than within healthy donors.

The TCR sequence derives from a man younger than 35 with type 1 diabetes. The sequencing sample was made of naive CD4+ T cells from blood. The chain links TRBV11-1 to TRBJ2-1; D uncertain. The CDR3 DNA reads TGTGCCAGCAGCTTAAGATTTTTTTACGATGAGCAGTTCTTC. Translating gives CASSLRFFYDEQFF.